This passage covers 18 T cell receptor beta chains from one sample sequenced in a study of a mutant IDH1 vaccine in newly diagnosed glioma. These TCRs' antigens remain unknown. Time point described: week 23, last vaccination. A 20-mer mutant IDH1 peptide at 300 ug was injected subcutaneously with topical imiquimod. Profiling relied on immunoSEQ multiplex PCR, and the TCRdb table lists in-frame clones only, not all of them. The sample shows over 25,000 clones, 85% to 90% of them seen only once. The input for sequencing was PBMCs, taken from a glioma patient whose treatment included an IDH1 peptide vaccine. Every receptor here comes from a man aged 35 to 55 with glioma.

The gene calls are TRBV2 and TRBJ2-3; either TRBD1 or TRBD2 may fit D (5 bases each). Trimming removed 6 bases from V and 0 bases from J, with 10 bases in between. The CDR3 runs 14 residues. Germline values: CDR1 SNHLY, CDR2 FYNNEI. The CDR3 sequence: CASRGEFSTDTQYF. In DNA form, the CDR3 reads TGTGCCAGCAGAGGGGAGTTTAGCACAGATACGCAGTATTTT.

V and J are TRBV5-4 and TRBJ1-2; 7 positions agree with TRBD1. Germline CDR1 is SGHNT and CDR2 is YYREEE (reference sequence). The CDR3 is made up of 15 amino acids. V was clipped by 4 bases and J by 4 bases; unmatched bases: 10. The CDR3 nucleotides are TGTGCCAGCAGCCATCCAGACAGGGTGAGCTATGGCTACACCTTC. This translates into CASSHPDRVSYGYTF. The whole variable domain, remainder taken from reference TRBV5-4 and TRBJ1-2, is ETGVTQSPTHLIKTRGQQVTLRCSSQSGHNTVSWYQQALGQGPQFIFQYYREEENGRGNFPPRFSGLQFPNYSSELNVNALELDDSALYLCASSHPDRVSYGYTFGSGTRLTVV.

This clone was detected once. The chain combines TRBV7-8 with TRBJ2-3; 9 bases map to TRBD1. This CDR3 contains 15 residues. V shed 5 bases, J shed 4 bases, and the junction held 7 bases outside the gene matches. The V gene's germline CDR1 is SGHVS and CDR2 FQNEAQ. In DNA form, the CDR3 reads TGTGCCAGCAGCCACACAGGGGGCAGGGCAGATACGCAGTATTTT. Residues: CASSHTGGRADTQYF.

The gene calls are TRBV27 and TRBJ1-1; D is perhaps TRBD1 (5 bases). Deletions cut 9 bases from V and 1 base from J, with 18 bases between. The germline gives CDR1 MNHEY, CDR2 SMNVEV (reference sequence). This CDR3 has 15 amino acids. Here the CDR3 DNA reads TGTGCCAGTGTTGACTGGGGCTCTGGGAACACTGAAGCTTTCTTT. It specifies CASVDWGSGNTEAFF.

The gene calls are TRBV4-1 and TRBJ1-2, with D possibly TRBD1 on 6 matching bases. Trimming cost V 0 bases and J 3 bases, with 8 bases left between them. This CDR3 is 14 amino acids long. Germline V gene data show CDR1 as MGHRA and CDR2 as YSYEKL. In DNA, the CDR3 is TGCGCCAGCAGCCAAGATACAGGGTACTATGGCTACACCTTC. Protein sequence: CASSQDTGYYGYTF.

V gene TRBV10-3 combines with J gene TRBJ1-4; D remains ambiguous. This CDR3 has 13 residues. Germline lookup yields CDR1 ENHRY and CDR2 SYGVKD. V was shortened by 3 bases and J by 11 bases, with 13 bases between the two germline ends. The CDR3 DNA follows: TGTGCCATCAGTGATGTCGGGGTCCAGAAACTGTTTTTT. As protein: CAISDVGVQKLFF.

The count of this clone is one. V is TRBV7-9 and J is TRBJ1-3, with a weak D call TRBD1 (5 bases). V was clipped by 2 bases and J by 15 bases, with 14 bases between them. There are 12 residues in the CDR3. Per the germline V gene, CDR1 is SEHNR and CDR2 is FQNEAQ (reference sequence). As DNA, the CDR3 is TGTGCCAGCAGCTTATGGGACGTGATGGAATATTTT. Its translation is CASSLWDVMEYF.

The chain combines TRBV19 with TRBJ1-2; 10 nucleotides align to TRBD1. Germline assignment: CDR1 LNHDA and CDR2 SQIVND (reference sequence). CDR3 length equals 15 residues. J was trimmed by 2 bases and V by 10 bases; bases with no gene match: 10. The CDR3 nucleotides read TGTGCCACCCGGGACAGGGGCGCGTCCAACTATGGCTACACCTTC. Translation gives CATRDRGASNYGYTF.

The chain links TRBV27 to TRBJ2-1, with 8 bases aligning to TRBD1. This CDR3 region has 15 residues. J gave up 0 bases and V 6 bases, and 4 bases lay outside the gene matches. Germline CDR1 is MNHEY and CDR2 is SMNVEV (reference sequence). CDR3 residues: CASRGTGFSYNEQFF. DNA of the CDR3: TGTGCCAGCAGGGGGACAGGATTCTCCTACAATGAGCAGTTCTTC.

V gene TRBV18 combines with J gene TRBJ2-2; D may match TRBD1 or TRBD2 (5 bases each). Germline lookup yields CDR1 KGHSH and CDR2 LQKENI. The CDR3 covers 13 residues. Trimming took 3 bases from V and 3 from J, leaving 5 bases between them. This chain's CDR3 is CASSPGDTGELFF. The CDR3 DNA reads TGTGCCAGCTCACCGGGGGACACCGGGGAGCTGTTTTTT.

V is TRBV5-1 and J is TRBJ2-5; D possibly uses TRBD1 or TRBD2 (6 bases each). The length of the CDR3 is 14 residues. Trimming shortened V by 0 bases and J by 5 bases, and 11 bases separated the two germline ends. Germline V lookup: CDR1 SGHRS, CDR2 YFSETQ. The CDR3 reads CASSLVGGHETQYF. CDR3 in DNA: TGCGCCAGCAGCTTGGTTGGGGGGCATGAGACCCAGTACTTC.

This clone has a handful of counts. The J gene is TRBJ2-2, the V gene TRBV18, with D possibly matching TRBD2 (5 bases). The germline gives CDR1 KGHSH, CDR2 LQKENI. V was pared by 6 bases and J by 3 bases, with 11 bases between. There are 14 residues in the CDR3. CDR3 residues: CASSRGTDTGELFF. CDR3 nucleotide sequence: TGTGCCAGCTCCCGGGGAACAGACACCGGGGAGCTGTTTTTT.

This sequence joins TRBV27 and TRBJ2-7; D uncertain. This CDR3 comprises 14 residues. Deletions cut 3 bases from V and 2 bases from J, with 11 bases between. CDR1 is MNHEY and CDR2 is SMNVEV in the germline V gene (reference sequence). CDR3 nucleotide sequence: TGTGCCAGCAGTTTTGGGGAAGGGACCTACGAGCAGTACTTC. Translation gives CASSFGEGTYEQYF.

The CDR3 reads CASRLAGDTGELFF. The CDR3 coding sequence is TGTGCCAGCAGACTAGCGGGGGACACCGGGGAGCTGTTTTTT. The gene calls are TRBV6-4 and TRBJ2-2; 11 bases are shared with TRBD2. This CDR3 region has 14 residues. The J segment lost 3 bases and the V segment lost 6 bases, leaving 0 bases of the junction unmatched. From germline, CDR1 is MRHNA and CDR2 SNTAGT.

This chain connects TRBV15 to TRBJ2-5; D may be TRBD1 (6 bases). CDR3 size: 13 residues. V shed 9 bases and J shed 5 bases, with 16 bases lying between them. CDR1 is LNHNV and CDR2 is YYDKDF in the germline V gene (reference sequence). The CDR3 DNA is TGTGCCACGGCGTGGCAGGGGCGGGAGACCCAGTACTTC. As protein: CATAWQGRETQYF.

This clone has a single count. This chain joins TRBV28 and TRBJ1-2; TRBD1 aligns across 7 bases. Germline loops: CDR1 MDHEN, CDR2 SYDVKM. J lost 4 bases, V lost 3 bases, and 11 bases had no gene match. The CDR3 runs 16 residues. CDR3 DNA sequence: TGTGCCAGCAGTTTCGGGACAGACTACCGTACCTATGGCTACACCTTC. Translated: CASSFGTDYRTYGYTF.

The chain uses TRBV7-9 and TRBJ2-1; D remains ambiguous. Germline loops: CDR1 SEHNR, CDR2 FQNEAQ (reference sequence). V was trimmed by 0 bases and J by 2 bases, leaving 11 bases between them. The CDR3 totals 16 residues. Here the CDR3 reads CASSLAPIPTYNEQFF. CDR3 coding DNA: TGTGCCAGCAGCTTAGCACCCATCCCTACCTACAATGAGCAGTTCTTC.

The chain recombines TRBV18 with TRBJ2-1; 8 nucleotides align to TRBD1. After removal of 4 bases from V and 2 bases from J, the junction contained 16 bases not matched to a gene. Germline CDR1 reads KGHSH; CDR2 reads LQKENI. CDR3 size: 19 residues. Here the CDR3 DNA reads TGTGCCAGCTCACTGGAAGGGGCAGGGGGCGTTGTAGCCTACAATGAGCAGTTCTTC. Its protein product is CASSLEGAGGVVAYNEQFF.